The 12 T cell receptor beta chains reported below all come from one sample, sequenced in a study of a mutant IDH1 vaccine in newly diagnosed glioma. Regarding time point: week 23, last vaccination. The content of each vaccine dose was 300 ug of mutant IDH1 20-mer peptide, and topical imiquimod accompanied it. No antigen has been assigned to these receptors. Some clones are missing from TCRdb's copy, which holds only in-frame ones; the method was immunoSEQ multiplex PCR. The sample carries about 72,000 clones, around 82% recorded once. The specimen comprised PBMCs, sampled from a glioma patient whose treatment included an IDH1 peptide vaccine. These receptors were collected from a man between 18 and 35 years old with glioma.

The table lists this clone with a count of one. This chain connects TRBV6-6 to TRBJ2-3; D is unresolved. Germline V CDR1 and CDR2: MNHNY, SVGAGI (reference sequence). V was trimmed by 5 bases and J by 3 bases, leaving 3 bases between them. The CDR3 has 11 amino acids. The CDR3, as DNA: TGTGCCAGCAGTACAACAGATACGCAGTATTTT. This encodes CASSTTDTQYF.

The chain recombines TRBV29-1 with TRBJ2-7; 7 nucleotides agree with TRBD2. CDR1 SQVTM and CDR2 ANQGSEA come from the germline V gene. V trimming: 2 bases; J trimming: 0 bases; junction bases outside the gene matches: 7. The CDR3 spans 15 residues. The CDR3 region has the DNA TGCAGCGTTGAATTCTCCGGGACTAACTCCTACGAGCAGTACTTC. Its translation is CSVEFSGTNSYEQYF.

This clone has only a few counts. The CDR3 here is CASSYSAGLPYEQYF. As DNA, the CDR3 is TGTGCCAGCAGTTACTCCGCGGGGCTTCCCTACGAGCAGTACTTC. The J gene is TRBJ2-7, the V gene TRBV6-5; the D gene is possibly TRBD2 (6 bases). Between the trimmed V and J ends, which lost 0 bases and 2 bases, there was a span of 11 bases. CDR3 size: 15 residues. The germline V gene encodes CDR1 MNHEY and CDR2 SVGAGI.

The chain recombines TRBV6-5 with TRBJ2-5; the D gene is possibly TRBD1 (5 bases). The J call may be mistaken, given a closer DNA end match to TRBJ2-7. The germline V gene encodes CDR1 MNHEY and CDR2 SVGAGI. CDR3 size: 16 residues. CDR3 protein: CASSYSGRAKGYEQYF. The DNA for the CDR3 is TGTGCCAGCAGTTACTCGGGCAGGGCTAAAGGCTACGAGCAGTACTTC.

The CDR3 nucleotides read TGTGCCAGCAGTTATACTTTACGGGGCGAAGCTTTCTTT. As protein: CASSYTLRGEAFF. The chain joins TRBV7-2 to TRBJ1-1; D perhaps matches TRBD1 (5 bases). The germline CDR1 and CDR2 sequences are SGHTA and FQGNSA. This CDR3 spans 13 amino acids. V lost 6 bases, J lost 8 bases, and 16 bases lay in between.

The chain uses TRBV7-2 and TRBJ2-3, with D possibly matching TRBD1 (6 bases). The V gene lost 3 bases and the J gene lost 0 bases, with 13 bases spanning the gap. Germline V lookup: CDR1 SGHTA, CDR2 FQGNSA. The CDR3 loop spans 16 amino acids. CDR3 DNA: TGTGCCAGCAGCTTCTTCGACAGGCTCAGCACAGATACGCAGTATTTT. Protein: CASSFFDRLSTDTQYF.

This clone was counted a single time. The chain joins TRBV11-2 to TRBJ2-7; D is uncertain. Germline V gene data show CDR1 as SGHAT and CDR2 as FQNNGV. V lost 1 base and J lost 3, with 4 bases in between. The CDR3 loop spans 12 amino acids. CDR3 coding DNA: TGTGCCAGCAGCTTAGCCCGCTACGAGCAGTACTTC. It codes for CASSLARYEQYF. The full variable domain, its missing parts supplied by reference TRBV11-2 and TRBJ2-7, is EAGVAQSPRYKIIEKRQSVAFWCNPISGHATLYWYQQILGQGPKLLIQFQNNGVVDDSQLPKDRFSAERLKGVDSTLKIQPAKLEDSAVYLCASSLARYEQYFGPGTRLTVT.

The chain recombines TRBV4-3 with TRBJ1-2; unclear D gene. The CDR3 contains 15 residues. V dropped 2 bases and J dropped 4 bases, with 14 bases sitting between them. Germline V gives CDR1 LGHNA, CDR2 YSLEER. The CDR3 DNA is TGCGCCAGCAGCCAACTCGGGCCGGAGAGCTATGGCTACACCTTC. Translating it yields CASSQLGPESYGYTF.

The chain is built from TRBV27 and TRBJ1-1; TRBD1 might be the D (5 bases). The germline V gene has CDR1 MNHEY and CDR2 SMNVEV (reference sequence). Between the trimmed V and J ends, which lost 0 bases and 5 bases, there was a span of 16 bases. This CDR3 is built from 16 residues. CDR3 residues: CASSLSSGEGRTEAFF. The DNA of the CDR3 is TGTGCCAGCAGTTTATCGAGCGGGGAGGGGCGGACTGAAGCTTTCTTT.

The sample holds one count of this clone. This chain joins TRBV5-1 and TRBJ1-5; perhaps TRBD1 as D (6 bases). The CDR3 covers 22 residues. The V end was cut by 4 bases, the J end by 0 bases, with 32 bases between. CDR1 is SGHRS and CDR2 is YFSETQ in the germline V gene. The CDR3 region is CASSPYRVPGRADIYSNQPQHF. The CDR3 nucleotides are TGCGCCAGCAGCCCATACAGGGTACCCGGTCGTGCGGATATCTATAGCAATCAGCCCCAGCATTTT.

This clone was detected a few times. The J gene is TRBJ1-5, the V gene TRBV2; D remains unclear. CDR1 and CDR2 from the germline V gene are SNHLY and FYNNEI. This CDR3 region has 13 residues. With 8 bases removed from V and 2 bases from J, the gap between germline ends came to 10 bases. DNA for the CDR3: TGTGCCAGCCAAACAGAGCGCAATCAGCCCCAGCATTTT. Residues: CASQTERNQPQHF.

A few counts support this clone. The chain combines TRBV19 with TRBJ2-1; 9 bases match TRBD1. This CDR3 comprises 17 residues. The trim removed 3 bases at V and 0 bases at J, leaving 6 bases unmatched. Germline CDR1 and CDR2: LNHDA and SQIVND (reference sequence). The CDR3 sequence: CASSMGDRASSYNEQFF. In DNA form, the CDR3 reads TGTGCCAGTAGTATGGGGGACAGGGCGAGCTCCTACAATGAGCAGTTCTTC.